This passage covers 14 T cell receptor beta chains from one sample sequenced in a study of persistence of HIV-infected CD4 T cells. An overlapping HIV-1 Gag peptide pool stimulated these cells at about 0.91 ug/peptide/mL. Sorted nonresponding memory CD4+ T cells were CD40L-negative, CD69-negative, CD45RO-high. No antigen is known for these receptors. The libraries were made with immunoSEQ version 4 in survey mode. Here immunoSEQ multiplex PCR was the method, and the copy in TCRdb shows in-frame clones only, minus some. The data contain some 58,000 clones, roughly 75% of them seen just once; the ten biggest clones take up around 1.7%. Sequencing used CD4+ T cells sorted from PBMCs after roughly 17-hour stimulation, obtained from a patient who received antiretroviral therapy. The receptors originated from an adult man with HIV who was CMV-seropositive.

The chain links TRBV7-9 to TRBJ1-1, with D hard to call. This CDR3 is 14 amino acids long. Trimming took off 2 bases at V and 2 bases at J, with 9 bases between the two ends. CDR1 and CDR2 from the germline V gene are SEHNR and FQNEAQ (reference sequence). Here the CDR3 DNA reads TGTGCCAGCAGCTTACCAGCACCTAACACTGAAGCTTTCTTT. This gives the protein CASSLPAPNTEAFF.

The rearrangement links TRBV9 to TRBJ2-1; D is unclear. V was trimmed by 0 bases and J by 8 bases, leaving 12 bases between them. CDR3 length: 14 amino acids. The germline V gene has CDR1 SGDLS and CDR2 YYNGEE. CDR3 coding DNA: TGTGCCAGCAGCGTAGAGTATCTTGGGGATGAGCAGTTCTTC. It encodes CASSVEYLGDEQFF.

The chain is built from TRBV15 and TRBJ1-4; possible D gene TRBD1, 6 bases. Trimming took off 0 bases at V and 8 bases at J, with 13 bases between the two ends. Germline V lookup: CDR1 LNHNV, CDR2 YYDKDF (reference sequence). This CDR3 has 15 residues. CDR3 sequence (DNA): TGTGCCACCAGCAGAGATTGGGGGCGCGGGGAAAAACTGTTTTTT. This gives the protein CATSRDWGRGEKLFF.

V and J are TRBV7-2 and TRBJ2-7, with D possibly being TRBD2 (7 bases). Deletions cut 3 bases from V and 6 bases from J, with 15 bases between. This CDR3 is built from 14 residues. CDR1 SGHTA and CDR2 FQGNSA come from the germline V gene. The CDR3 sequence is CASSFSGGAGEQYF. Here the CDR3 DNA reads TGTGCCAGCAGCTTTTCTGGGGGGGCGGGCGAGCAGTACTTC.

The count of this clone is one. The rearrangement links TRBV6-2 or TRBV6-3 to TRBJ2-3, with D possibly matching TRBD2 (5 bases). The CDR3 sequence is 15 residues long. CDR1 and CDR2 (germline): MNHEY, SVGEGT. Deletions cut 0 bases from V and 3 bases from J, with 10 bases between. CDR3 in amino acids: CASSYSGRGTDTQYF. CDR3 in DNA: TGTGCCAGCAGTTACTCCGGACGGGGTACAGATACGCAGTATTTT.

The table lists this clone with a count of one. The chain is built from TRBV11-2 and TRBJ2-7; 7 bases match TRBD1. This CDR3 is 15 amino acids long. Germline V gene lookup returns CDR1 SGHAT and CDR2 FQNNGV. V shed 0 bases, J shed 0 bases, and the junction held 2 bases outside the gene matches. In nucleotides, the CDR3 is TGTGCCAGCAGCTTAGACAGGGGGTACTCCTACGAGCAGTACTTC. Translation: CASSLDRGYSYEQYF.

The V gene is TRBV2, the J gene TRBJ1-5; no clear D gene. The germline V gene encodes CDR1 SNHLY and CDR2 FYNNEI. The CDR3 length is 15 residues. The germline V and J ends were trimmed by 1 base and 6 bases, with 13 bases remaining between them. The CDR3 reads CASSEGTGRLQPQHF. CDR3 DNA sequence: TGTGCCAGCAGTGAAGGGACCGGTCGGCTTCAGCCCCAGCATTTT.

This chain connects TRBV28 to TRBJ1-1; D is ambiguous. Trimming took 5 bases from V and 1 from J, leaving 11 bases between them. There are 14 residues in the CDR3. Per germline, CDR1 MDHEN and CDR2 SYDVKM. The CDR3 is CASSLGIKNTEAFF. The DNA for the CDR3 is TGTGCCAGCAGTCTGGGCATTAAGAACACTGAAGCTTTCTTT.

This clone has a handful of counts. This CDR3 is CASSVGGVGGYTF. In DNA form, the CDR3 reads TGTGCCAGCAGCGTAGGGGGCGTAGGGGGCTACACCTTC. The chain recombines TRBV9 with TRBJ1-2; TRBD1 is a possible D gene (5 bases). The CDR3 sequence is 13 residues long. With 0 bases removed from V and 8 bases from J, the gap between germline ends came to 11 bases. Per the germline V gene, CDR1 is SGDLS and CDR2 is YYNGEE.

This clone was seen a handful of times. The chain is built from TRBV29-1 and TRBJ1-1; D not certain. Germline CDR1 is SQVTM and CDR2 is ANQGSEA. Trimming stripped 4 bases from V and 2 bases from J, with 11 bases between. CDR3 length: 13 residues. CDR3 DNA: TGCAGCGTTGGAGGCAGCTTAAACACTGAAGCTTTCTTT. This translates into CSVGGSLNTEAFF.

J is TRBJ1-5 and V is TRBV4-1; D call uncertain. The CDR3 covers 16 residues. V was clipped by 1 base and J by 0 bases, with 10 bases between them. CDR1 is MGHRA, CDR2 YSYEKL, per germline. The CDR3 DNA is TGCGCCAGCAGCCAAGCCCGCCTATATAGCAATCAGCCCCAGCATTTT. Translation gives CASSQARLYSNQPQHF.

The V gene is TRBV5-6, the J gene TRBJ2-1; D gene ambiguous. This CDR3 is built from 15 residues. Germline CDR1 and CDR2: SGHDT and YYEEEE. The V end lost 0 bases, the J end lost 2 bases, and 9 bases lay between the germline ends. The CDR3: CASSLGPTAYNEQFF. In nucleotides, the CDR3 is TGTGCCAGCAGCTTGGGGCCGACGGCCTACAATGAGCAGTTCTTC.

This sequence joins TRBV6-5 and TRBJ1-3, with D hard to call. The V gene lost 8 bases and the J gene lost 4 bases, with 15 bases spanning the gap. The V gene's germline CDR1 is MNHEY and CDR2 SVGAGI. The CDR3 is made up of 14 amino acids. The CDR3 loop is CASLSWPTGNTIYF. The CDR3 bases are TGTGCCAGCCTTTCCTGGCCAACCGGAAACACCATATATTTT.

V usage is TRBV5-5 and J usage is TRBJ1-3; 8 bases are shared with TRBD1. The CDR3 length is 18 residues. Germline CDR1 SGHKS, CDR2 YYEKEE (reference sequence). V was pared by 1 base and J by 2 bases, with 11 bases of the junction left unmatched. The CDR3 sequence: CASSLRSGGEVAGNTIYF. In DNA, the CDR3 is TGTGCCAGCAGCTTGCGGTCAGGGGGCGAGGTTGCTGGAAACACCATATATTTT.